This T cell receptor (beta chain) came from a study of CD8 T cells in ankylosing spondylitis. Study-level points and caveats: Disease-linked clones reportedly concentrated significantly in matched ankylosing spondylitis synovial fluid. Made up of about eight highly homologous variants, a TCR beta motif appeared characteristic of ankylosing spondylitis blood. Clones linked to the disease showed a CD8+ phenotype. They occurred at relatively low frequencies in peripheral blood.

This clonotype was detected only a few times. The target antigen is unknown. TCRdb called the 5' RACE reads again in MiXCR, with one record for every CDR3 protein. Among some 350,000 distinct CDR3 sequences listed, 14% to 15% were seen once. The V gene's germline CDR1 is MRHNA and CDR2 SNTAGT. The CDR3 extends over 15 amino acids. The germline V and J ends were trimmed by 6 bases and 0 bases, with 11 bases remaining between them. Sequencing was carried out using blood, either unsorted or a sorted T cell fraction (not recorded which). The rearrangement links TRBV6-4 to TRBJ2-2; the D gene is possibly TRBD2 (5 bases). The receptor was derived from a male donor with ankylosing spondylitis or in good health (not recorded which). CDR3 amino acids: CASRRDYTNTGELFF. CDR3 DNA sequence: TGTGCCAGCAGAAGAGACTATACGAACACCGGGGAGCTGTTTTTT.